This T cell receptor (beta chain) was recorded in a study of beta chain features in type 1 diabetes. For the study at large: In all, around 99 million sorted cells from all samples were analyzed. Whole-study findings and limits: A pattern of fewer insertions and more deletions at VDJ junctions was seen in type 1 diabetes patients.

Per germline, CDR1 SGHNT and CDR2 YYREEE (reference sequence). CDR3 size: 17 residues. The J segment lost 5 bases and the V segment lost 0 bases, leaving 9 bases of the junction unmatched. The isolated RNA, all of it, was reverse transcribed, so expressed TCRB transcripts were what got sequenced. Generated by immunoSEQ multiplex PCR, the TCRdb table keeps only in-frame clones and is missing some. Here the sample spans about 930,000 clones, 15% to 20% being singletons. This clone turned up a few times. Its antigen is as yet unknown. J is TRBJ2-5 and V is TRBV5-4, with TRBD2 matching 11 bases. The sample consisted of naive CD4+ T cells from blood. The receptor comes from a woman aged 18-30 years in good health. Here the CDR3 reads CASSLDIRLAGTETQYF. In nucleotides, the CDR3 is TGTGCCAGCAGCTTGGACATAAGACTAGCGGGAACGGAGACCCAGTACTTC.